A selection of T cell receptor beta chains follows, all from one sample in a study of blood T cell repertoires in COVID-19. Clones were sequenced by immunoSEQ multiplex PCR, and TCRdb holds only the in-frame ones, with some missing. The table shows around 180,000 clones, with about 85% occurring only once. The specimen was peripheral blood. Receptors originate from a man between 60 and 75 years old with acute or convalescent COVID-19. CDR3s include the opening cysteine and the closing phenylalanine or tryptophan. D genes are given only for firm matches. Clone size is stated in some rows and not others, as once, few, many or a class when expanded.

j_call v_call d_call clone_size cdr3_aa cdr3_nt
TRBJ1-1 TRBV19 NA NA CASSASYWNTEAFF TGTGCCAGTAGTGCTAGTTACTGGAACACTGAAGCTTTCTTT
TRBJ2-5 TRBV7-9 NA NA CASSLGQGIPIHQETQYF TGTGCCAGCAGCTTAGGGCAGGGGATCCCAATCCACCAAGAGACCCAGTACTTC
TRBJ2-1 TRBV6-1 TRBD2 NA CASSELGSSGGEIPIQFF TGTGCCAGCAGTGAATTGGGATCGAGCGGGGGGGAGATCCCTATTCAGTTCTTC
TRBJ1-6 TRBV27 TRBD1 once CASGGQGNSPLHF TGTGCCAGCGGTGGACAGGGTAATTCACCCCTCCACTTT
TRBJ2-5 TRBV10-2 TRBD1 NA CASRGGRGPETQYF TGCGCCAGCAGAGGGGGCAGGGGGCCTGAGACCCAGTACTTC
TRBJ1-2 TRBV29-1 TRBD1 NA CSVVEGQNYGYTF TGCAGCGTTGTGGAGGGACAGAACTATGGCTACACCTTC
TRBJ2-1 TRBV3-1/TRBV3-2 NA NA CASSQEPGSSYNEQFF TGTGCCAGCAGCCAAGAGCCGGGGAGCTCCTACAATGAGCAGTTCTTC
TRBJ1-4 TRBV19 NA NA CASRYRVGAEKLFF TGTGCCAGTAGATACAGGGTGGGAGCTGAAAAACTGTTTTTT
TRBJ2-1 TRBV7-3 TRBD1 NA CASSLTPDRGNEQFF TGTGCCAGCAGCCTAACCCCGGACAGGGGAAATGAGCAGTTCTTC
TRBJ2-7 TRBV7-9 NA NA CASSRQGGPYEQYF TGTGCCAGCAGTCGGCAGGGGGGCCCCTACGAGCAGTACTTC
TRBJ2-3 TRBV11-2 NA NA CASSQVRLGTDTQYF TGTGCCAGCAGCCAAGTTCGACTCGGCACAGATACGCAGTATTTT
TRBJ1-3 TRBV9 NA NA CASSARLGGGNTIYF TGTGCCAGCAGCGCCCGCCTGGGGGGGGGAAACACCATATATTTT